One sample yielded the 24 T cell receptor beta chains listed below, sequenced in a study of blood T cell repertoires in COVID-19 (dated by TCRdb to 2018 to 2021). The method behind the library was the immunoSEQ multiplex PCR assay. TCRdb retrieved this table from immuneACCESS and kept in-frame rearrangements only. Not all clones are present; in checked studies, unresolved V genes account for under half, and no reason is known for the remainder. For this sample there are some 320,000 clones; about nine tenths appear just once. In total, the top ten clones hold approximately 2.5% of the sample. The sample taken for sequencing was PBMCs or T cells enriched from blood (not recorded which). The receptors come from a man in his 60s who had recovered from COVID-19.

The chain combines TRBV5-1 with TRBJ2-5, with TRBD1 matching over 7 bases. Germline V gene data show CDR1 as SGHRS and CDR2 as YFSETQ. Trimming cost V 4 bases and J 2 bases; bases outside gene matches: 8. This CDR3 is built from 15 residues. The DNA for the CDR3 is TGCGCCAGCAGCCTCGTACAGGGGTGGCAAGAGACCCAGTACTTC. It is translated as CASSLVQGWQETQYF.

The rearrangement links TRBV7-2 to TRBJ2-5, with D perhaps matching TRBD1 (5 bases). The ends were cut back, 2 bases at V and 5 bases at J, with 12 bases in the middle. CDR1 and CDR2 (germline): SGHTA, FQGNSA. This CDR3 is 14 amino acids long. The CDR3 DNA sequence: TGTGCCAGCAGCTTACTTGGGGCAGGGGAGACCCAGTACTTC. Its protein product is CASSLLGAGETQYF.

The gene calls are TRBV3-1 (or the pseudogene TRBV3-2) and TRBJ1-2; possible D gene TRBD1, 5 bases. CDR1 is LGHDT, CDR2 YNNKEL, per germline (reference sequence). Trimming pared 1 base from V and 8 bases from J, leaving 26 bases between. This CDR3 has 18 residues. This CDR3 reads CASSQGRLGTQRAGGYTF. The CDR3 region has the DNA TGTGCCAGCAGCCAAGGGAGGTTGGGGACTCAGAGGGCAGGGGGCTACACCTTC.

The gene calls are TRBV18 and TRBJ1-4; a weak D match, TRBD1 (6 bases). V dropped 6 bases and J dropped 8 bases, with 13 bases sitting between them. Germline loops: CDR1 KGHSH, CDR2 LQKENI. CDR3 length: 13 amino acids. CDR3 in amino acids: CASSRNREEKLFF. In DNA, the CDR3 is TGTGCCAGCTCCCGGAACAGGGAGGAAAAACTGTTTTTT.

This chain joins TRBV13 and TRBJ2-1; possibly TRBD2 for D (5 bases). The CDR3 sequence is 14 residues long. Trimming cost V 1 base and J 4 bases, with 8 bases left between them. Germline CDR1 reads PRHDT; CDR2 reads FYEKMQ (reference sequence). CDR3 sequence: CASSLARGYNEQFF. Here the CDR3 DNA reads TGTGCCAGCAGCTTAGCTCGGGGATACAATGAGCAGTTCTTC.

The chain links TRBV11-2 to TRBJ2-5; D is possibly TRBD2 (6 bases). Deletions cut 4 bases from V and 4 bases from J, with 16 bases between. This CDR3 has 15 residues. Germline lookup yields CDR1 SGHAT and CDR2 FQNNGV. The CDR3 DNA reads as TGTGCCAGCAGCTACGATGGGGGGTTGCGAGAGACCCAGTACTTC. Protein product: CASSYDGGLRETQYF.

The CDR3 DNA is TGCGCCAGCAGCTTGAGTCAGGGGTATGGCTACACCTTC. Translation: CASSLSQGYGYTF. The rearrangement links TRBV5-1 to TRBJ1-2; D perhaps matches TRBD1 (6 bases). V shed 1 base and J shed 5 bases, with 9 bases lying between them. The CDR3 is made up of 13 amino acids. Per germline, CDR1 SGHRS and CDR2 YFSETQ.

CDR3: CASSLAGGFAGELFF. The DNA of the CDR3 is TGTGCCAGCAGCTTAGCAGGGGGCTTCGCCGGGGAGCTGTTTTTT. The genes are TRBV7-9 and TRBJ2-2, with TRBD1 matching 7 bases. CDR3 length: 15 amino acids. The junction had 4 bases not matched to a gene; V was cut back by 0 bases and J by 6 bases. Germline loops: CDR1 SEHNR, CDR2 FQNEAQ (reference sequence).

The chain combines TRBV5-4 with TRBJ1-5; 9 nucleotides line up with TRBD1. The J segment lost 0 bases and the V segment lost 1 base, leaving 5 bases of the junction unmatched. The V gene's germline CDR1 is SGHNT and CDR2 YYREEE (reference sequence). CDR3 length equals 17 residues. CDR3 DNA sequence: TGTGCCAGCAGCTTGAACGGACAGGGGACTAGCAATCAGCCCCAGCATTTT. Residues: CASSLNGQGTSNQPQHF.

This clone was detected only a few times. The chain couples TRBV12-3 or TRBV12-4 to TRBJ1-6; D ambiguous. The CDR3 is 12 residues long. Between the trimmed V and J ends, which lost 0 bases and 14 bases, there was a span of 8 bases. CDR3 region: CASSLATRSLHF. DNA for the CDR3: TGTGCCAGCAGTTTAGCGACGCGGTCCCTCCACTTT.

This chain links TRBV5-1 with TRBJ2-1, with D unresolved. CDR3 length: 13 amino acids. V was clipped by 0 bases and J by 4 bases, with 5 bases between them. Germline loops: CDR1 SGHRS, CDR2 YFSETQ. The CDR3 DNA reads TGCGCCAGCAGCTTGGACGGTTACAATGAGCAGTTCTTC. Amino acids: CASSLDGYNEQFF.

The CDR3, as DNA: TGCGCCAGCAGTCAATTGTCTAGCGGGGGTGACACCGGGGAGCTGTTTTTT. Translation gives CASSQLSSGGDTGELFF. The rearrangement links TRBV23-1 to TRBJ2-2; 10 bases map to TRBD2. TRBV23-1 is known as an ORF, though its function is uncertain. V lost 1 base to trimming and J lost 3 bases; unmatched junction nucleotides: 5. The length of the CDR3 is 17 residues.

The genes are TRBV6-5 and TRBJ1-1, with 9 bases that match TRBD1. The germline V gene encodes CDR1 MNHEY and CDR2 SVGAGI. J gave up 4 bases and V 6 bases, and 9 bases lay outside the gene matches. CDR3 length equals 15 residues. The CDR3 coding sequence is TGTGCCAGCAGACGCGATACAGGGGGCATCACTGAAGCTTTCTTT. This codes for CASRRDTGGITEAFF.

The J gene is TRBJ1-2, the V gene TRBV6-5; no firm D call. The CDR3 spans 15 residues. Trimming left V 2 bases short and J 4 bases short, with 14 bases between. CDR1 is MNHEY and CDR2 is SVGAGI in the germline V gene. The CDR3: CASSYAGPRGYGYTF. Written as DNA, the CDR3 is TGTGCCAGCAGTTACGCGGGCCCTCGGGGCTATGGCTACACCTTC.

V gene TRBV3-1 (or the pseudogene TRBV3-2) combines with J gene TRBJ2-6; unclear D gene. Germline-derived CDR1 and CDR2 are LGHDT and YNNKEL (reference sequence). The CDR3 length is 13 residues. Deletions cut 9 bases from V and 0 bases from J, with 6 bases between. The CDR3 spells CASSGSGANVLTF. DNA for the CDR3: TGTGCCAGTTCCGGCTCTGGGGCCAACGTCCTGACTTTC.

The chain combines TRBV4-1 with TRBJ2-3; TRBD2 agrees at 8 bases. The CDR3 is 16 residues long. V lost 0 bases and J lost 3; bases outside the gene matches: 5. Germline V lookup: CDR1 MGHRA, CDR2 YSYEKL. As DNA, the CDR3 is TGCGCCAGCAGCCAAGAGGCTAGCGGGTTAACAGATACGCAGTATTTT. Amino acids: CASSQEASGLTDTQYF.

The chain joins TRBV19 to TRBJ2-1, with TRBD2 matching over 11 bases. The V gene end was trimmed by 3 bases and the J gene end by 9 bases; junction bases not matched to a gene: 7. CDR1 and CDR2 from the germline V gene are LNHDA and SQIVND (reference sequence). The CDR3 consists of 15 residues. The DNA for the CDR3 is TGTGCCAGTAGTATTGGGCTAGCGGGAGGTGTTGAGCAGTTCTTC. As protein: CASSIGLAGGVEQFF.

This clone was recorded only once. The V and J genes are TRBV3-1 (or the pseudogene TRBV3-2) and TRBJ2-5; the D gene is possibly TRBD2 (6 bases). Germline-derived CDR1 and CDR2 are LGHDT and YNNKEL (reference sequence). CDR3 length: 13 residues. Trimming removed 5 bases from V and 2 bases from J, with 9 bases in between. CDR3 DNA sequence: TGTGCCAGCAGCGGCGGGACTCAAGAGACCCAGTACTTC. Encoded protein: CASSGGTQETQYF.

In this sample, this clone turned up a few times. The chain combines TRBV6-5 with TRBJ2-2, with a possible D match to TRBD1 (6 bases). Trimming cost V 4 bases and J 8 bases, with 17 bases left between them. Germline V gene data show CDR1 as MNHEY and CDR2 as SVGAGI. The CDR3 covers 15 residues. CDR3 protein: CASSFRRTEPGELFF. The CDR3 coding sequence is TGTGCCAGCAGTTTTCGGCGGACAGAACCAGGGGAGCTGTTTTTT.

The rearrangement links TRBV6-5 to TRBJ2-1; a possible D gene is TRBD2 (6 bases). V shed 6 bases and J shed 0 bases, with 12 bases lying between them. The germline V gene has CDR1 MNHEY and CDR2 SVGAGI. The CDR3 length is 15 residues. The CDR3 is CASRILASSYNEQFF. The CDR3 DNA sequence: TGTGCCAGCAGGATCCTAGCGAGCTCCTACAATGAGCAGTTCTTC.

The CDR3 DNA reads TGTGCCAGCTCACCGGGTGGCAGCGCCGGGGCCAACGTCCTGACTTTC. It is translated as CASSPGGSAGANVLTF. The genes are TRBV18 and TRBJ2-6; D gene unclear. The germline V gene encodes CDR1 KGHSH and CDR2 LQKENI. The length of the CDR3 is 16 residues. Trimming removed 3 bases at V and 4 bases at J, with 13 bases between.

This clone was observed a single time. The rearrangement uses TRBV4-1 and TRBJ1-2, with 8 bases fitting TRBD1. V was clipped by 0 bases and J by 8 bases; unmatched bases: 8. The germline V gene has CDR1 MGHRA and CDR2 YSYEKL. This CDR3 comprises 15 residues. Written as DNA, the CDR3 is TGCGCCAGCAGCCAAGAGAGGCAGGGGGCCAGCGGCTACACCTTC. It yields the protein CASSQERQGASGYTF.

This sequence joins TRBV7-9 and TRBJ2-7; maybe TRBD2 (5 bases). V lost 5 bases to trimming and J lost 3 bases, with 11 bases between them. This CDR3 has 13 amino acids. Per the germline V gene, CDR1 is SEHNR and CDR2 is FQNEAQ (reference sequence). The CDR3 region has the DNA TGTGCCAGCAGCGCTACAACTAGCTACGAGCAGTACTTC. Residues: CASSATTSYEQYF.

The chain uses TRBV7-6 and TRBJ2-7; tentatively, D is TRBD1 (5 bases). Deletions cut 0 bases from V and 0 bases from J, with 9 bases between. Per the germline V gene, CDR1 is SGHVS and CDR2 is FNYEAQ. The CDR3 spans 15 residues. CDR3 sequence reads: CASSLAPDTSYEQYF. CDR3 nucleotides: TGTGCCAGCAGCTTAGCGCCGGACACCTCCTACGAGCAGTACTTC. The full variable domain, completed using reference TRBV7-6 and TRBJ2-7, is GAGVSQSPRYKVTKRGQDVALRCDPISGHVSLYWYRQALGQGPEFLTYFNYEAQQDKSGLPNDRFSAERPEGSISTLTIQRTEQRDSAMYRCASSLAPDTSYEQYFGPGTRLTVT.